This T cell receptor (beta chain) emerged from a study of blood T cells in healthy people across ages. Alongside a J-beta primer mix, a sample-barcoded 5' primer served in a second PCR lasting about 7 to 11 cycles. The template-switch adaptor was a 5' adaptor with 12 random nucleotides. It tagged each cDNA molecule. TCRdb independently ran MiXCR on the 5' RACE reads; one entry per CDR3 protein. There are about 1.1 million distinct CDR3 sequences in the sample; around two fifths occur only once, and under 15% lies in the top ten. Germline V lookup: CDR1 LGHNA, CDR2 YSLEER. Trimming removed 0 bases from V and 5 bases from J, with 13 bases in between. There are 15 residues in the CDR3. The table lists this clonotype with many counts.

Source material: blood. The TCR was taken from a man between 18 and 29 years old in good health. This rearrangement joins TRBV4-3 to TRBJ2-5; D is uncertain. The CDR3 DNA sequence: TGCGCCAGCAGCCAAGATGATATCTCGTTTGAGACCCAGTACTTC. Its translation: CASSQDDISFETQYF.